These T cell receptor beta chains were read from a single sample in a study of CD4+ T cells in melanoma. Profiling relied on immunoSEQ multiplex PCR, and the TCRdb table lists in-frame clones only, not all of them. The repertoire consists of around 50,000 clones, with roughly 89% occurring once and the leading ten covering over 9.5%. Sequences were obtained from peripheral blood. The source is a human donor with melanoma. Both conserved end residues are part of each CDR3. A D gene is named only where the DNA matches it firmly. A row's size may be missing; if present it is once, few, many or a size class.

D: TRBD1; J: TRBJ2-2; size: NA; V: TRBV7-3; CDR3: CASSVGQGALAGELFF; DNA: TGTGCCAGCAGCGTGGGACAGGGGGCTTTGGCCGGGGAGCTGTTTTTT
D: TRBD2; J: TRBJ2-1; size: once; V: TRBV7-8; CDR3: CASSLIASGYNEQFF; DNA: TGTGCCAGCAGCTTAATTGCTAGCGGATACAATGAGCAGTTCTTC
D: NA; J: TRBJ2-1; size: few; V: TRBV28; CDR3: CASERGMNEQFF; DNA: TGTGCCAGCGAGAGGGGGATGAATGAGCAGTTCTTC
D: NA; J: TRBJ1-1; size: once; V: TRBV7-2; CDR3: CASSSPQMNTEAFF; DNA: TGTGCCAGCAGCTCGCCCCAGATGAACACTGAAGCTTTCTTT
D: NA; J: TRBJ2-4; size: NA; V: TRBV6-5; CDR3: CASSYGAKNIQYF; DNA: TGTGCCAGCAGTTACGGGGCCAAAAACATTCAGTACTTC
D: TRBD1; J: TRBJ2-5; size: once; V: TRBV7-9; CDR3: CASSPGTGKETQYF; DNA: TGTGCCAGCAGCCCCGGGACAGGGAAAGAGACCCAGTACTTC
D: NA; J: TRBJ2-1; size: once; V: TRBV19; CDR3: CASSIDSSSYNEQFF; DNA: TGTGCCAGTAGTATTGATTCTAGCTCCTACAATGAGCAGTTCTTC
D: NA; J: TRBJ1-4; size: NA; V: TRBV5-1; CDR3: CASSLGTPATNEKLFF; DNA: TGCGCCAGCAGCTTAGGGACACCAGCAACTAATGAAAAACTGTTTTTT
D: TRBD1; J: TRBJ2-7; size: NA; V: TRBV7-2; CDR3: CASSSRTGSLSPAYEQYF; DNA: TGTGCCAGCAGCTCCCGGACAGGGAGCCTCTCTCCCGCCTACGAGCAGTACTTC
D: NA; J: TRBJ1-2; size: NA; V: TRBV6-1; CDR3: CASSEAGGSEGYTF; DNA: TGTGCCAGCAGTGAAGCAGGGGGGTCGGAGGGCTACACCTTC
D: TRBD2; J: TRBJ2-7; size: NA; V: TRBV28; CDR3: CASRGGGATYEQYF; DNA: TGTGCCAGCAGGGGGGGAGGGGCCACCTACGAGCAGTACTTC
D: TRBD1; J: TRBJ1-2; size: NA; V: TRBV30; CDR3: CAWRARGPNYGYTF; DNA: TGTGCCTGGAGGGCGAGGGGGCCTAACTATGGCTACACCTTC
D: TRBD1; J: TRBJ2-5; size: NA; V: TRBV6-5; CDR3: CASSPGQEAVTQYF; DNA: TGTGCCAGCAGCCCGGGACAGGAGGCTGTGACCCAGTACTTC
D: TRBD1; J: TRBJ1-5; size: NA; V: TRBV7-3; CDR3: CASSPDRDQPQHF; DNA: TGTGCCAGCAGCCCTGACAGGGATCAGCCCCAGCATTTT
D: NA; J: TRBJ1-1; size: NA; V: TRBV5-1; CDR3: CASSRRTVDTEAFF; DNA: TGCGCCAGCAGCCGCCGGACAGTGGACACTGAAGCTTTCTTT
D: TRBD2; J: TRBJ2-3; size: NA; V: TRBV4-1; CDR3: CASSQEGVGGGAMNTQYF; DNA: TGCGCCAGCAGCCAAGAGGGAGTGGGCGGGGGGGCCATGAATACGCAGTATTTT
D: NA; J: TRBJ1-1; size: NA; V: TRBV7-9; CDR3: CASSLSGRVTEAFF; DNA: TGTGCCAGCAGCTTAAGTGGCAGAGTCACTGAAGCTTTCTTT
D: NA; J: TRBJ2-1; size: NA; V: TRBV9; CDR3: CASSVPLSGSSSYNEQFF; DNA: TGTGCCAGCAGCGTTCCCCTTTCGGGTTCGAGCTCCTACAATGAGCAGTTCTTC
D: NA; J: TRBJ2-3; size: NA; V: TRBV6-1; CDR3: CASSESGLGDTQYF; DNA: TGTGCCAGCAGTGAATCGGGGCTAGGAGATACGCAGTATTTT
D: TRBD1; J: TRBJ1-4; size: NA; V: TRBV6-1; CDR3: CASRQGGKLFF; DNA: TGTGCCAGCAGGCAGGGGGGAAAACTGTTTTTT
D: NA; J: TRBJ2-7; size: NA; V: TRBV11-2; CDR3: CASSPHPGGSDEQYF; DNA: TGTGCCAGCAGCCCACACCCAGGAGGATCCGACGAGCAGTACTTC
D: TRBD2; J: TRBJ2-7; size: NA; V: TRBV6-5; CDR3: CASSLAGNAYEQYF; DNA: TGTGCCAGCAGCCTAGCGGGAAATGCCTACGAGCAGTACTTC
D: TRBD1; J: TRBJ2-1; size: once; V: TRBV18; CDR3: CASSPPRQGGLNEQFF; DNA: TGTGCCAGCTCACCACCGAGACAGGGGGGTCTCAACGAGCAGTTCTTC
D: TRBD1; J: TRBJ1-5; size: NA; V: TRBV10-3; CDR3: CAISETRTGQNQPQHF; DNA: TGTGCCATCAGTGAGACTAGGACAGGTCAAAATCAGCCCCAGCATTTT
D: NA; J: TRBJ2-4; size: NA; V: TRBV27; CDR3: CASSRGGSKNIQYF; DNA: TGTGCCAGCAGCCGGGGTGGATCCAAAAACATTCAGTACTTC
D: NA; J: TRBJ2-7; size: once; V: TRBV18; CDR3: CASSPQGVYEQYF; DNA: TGTGCCAGCTCACCACAGGGTGTATACGAGCAGTACTTC
D: TRBD1; J: TRBJ2-5; size: NA; V: TRBV28; CDR3: CASSFTDRGRLVYF; DNA: TGTGCCAGCAGTTTCACGGACAGGGGGCGACTAGTCTACTTC
D: NA; J: TRBJ1-2; size: NA; V: TRBV2; CDR3: CASSVRGAFGYTF; DNA: TGTGCCAGCAGTGTGCGGGGCGCTTTTGGCTACACCTTC
D: NA; J: TRBJ2-2; size: NA; V: TRBV5-6; CDR3: CASSELGMTGNTGELFF; DNA: TGTGCCAGCAGTGAACTCGGTATGACAGGGAACACCGGGGAGCTGTTTTTT
D: NA; J: TRBJ1-5; size: once; V: TRBV4-1; CDR3: CASSQDSHVLNQPQHF; DNA: TGCGCCAGCAGCCAAGATTCCCACGTACTTAATCAGCCCCAGCATTTT
D: TRBD2; J: TRBJ2-7; size: NA; V: TRBV7-8; CDR3: CASSPGGGTPYEQYF; DNA: TGTGCCAGCAGCCCTGGGGGGGGGACTCCCTACGAGCAGTACTTC
D: NA; J: TRBJ1-5; size: NA; V: TRBV19; CDR3: CASRTGNQPQHF; DNA: TGTGCCAGTAGAACAGGGAATCAGCCCCAGCATTTT
D: NA; J: TRBJ1-1; size: NA; V: TRBV4-1; CDR3: CASKTGKNTEAFF; DNA: TGCGCCAGCAAAACAGGGAAGAACACTGAAGCTTTCTTT